This TCR beta chain derives from a study of cytomegalovirus exposure and HLA in healthy donors. PCR primers comprised 60 Vbeta and 13 Jbeta primers. This table comes from immunoSEQ multiplex PCR, and its TCRdb copy is limited to in-frame clones, with some not included. The sample lists 85,000 to 130,000 clones, about two thirds seen once, with 2.8% in the top ten. The germline V and J ends were trimmed by 1 base and 7 bases, with 16 bases remaining between them. This CDR3 is built from 16 residues. Germline assignment: CDR1 LNHNV and CDR2 YYDKDF (reference sequence). The chain has TRBV15 and TRBJ1-4; D remains unclear. This TCR was recovered from a female donor in good health and CMV-seronegative. The sequenced material came from PBMCs. The CDR3 region is CATSRVRWARSEKLFF. The CDR3 DNA sequence: TGTGCCACCAGCAGAGTTCGTTGGGCAAGAAGTGAAAAACTGTTTTTT.